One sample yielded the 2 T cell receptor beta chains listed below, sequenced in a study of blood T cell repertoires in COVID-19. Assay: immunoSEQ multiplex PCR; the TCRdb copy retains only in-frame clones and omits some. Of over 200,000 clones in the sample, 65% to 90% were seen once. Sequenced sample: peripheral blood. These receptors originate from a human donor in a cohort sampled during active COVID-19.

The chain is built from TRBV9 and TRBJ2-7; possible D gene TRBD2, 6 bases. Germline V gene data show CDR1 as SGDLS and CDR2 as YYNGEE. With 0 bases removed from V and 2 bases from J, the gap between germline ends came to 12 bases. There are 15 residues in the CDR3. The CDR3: CASSVDGSPTYEQYF. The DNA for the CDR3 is TGTGCCAGCAGCGTAGACGGGAGCCCCACCTACGAGCAGTACTTC. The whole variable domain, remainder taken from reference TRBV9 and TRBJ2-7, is DSGVTQTPKHLITATGQRVTLRCSPRSGDLSVYWYQQSLDQGLQFLIQYYNGEERAKGNILERFSAQQFPDLHSELNLSSLELGDSALYFCASSVDGSPTYEQYFGPGTRLTVT.

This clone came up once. CDR3 protein: CASGHLNTEAFF. In DNA, the CDR3 is TGTGCCAGCGGACACCTGAACACTGAAGCTTTCTTT. The chain joins TRBV10-3 to TRBJ1-1; possibly TRBD1 for D (5 bases). V lost 10 bases to trimming and J lost 0 bases, with 9 bases between them. The CDR3 loop spans 12 amino acids. CDR1 and CDR2 from the germline V gene are ENHRY and SYGVKD.